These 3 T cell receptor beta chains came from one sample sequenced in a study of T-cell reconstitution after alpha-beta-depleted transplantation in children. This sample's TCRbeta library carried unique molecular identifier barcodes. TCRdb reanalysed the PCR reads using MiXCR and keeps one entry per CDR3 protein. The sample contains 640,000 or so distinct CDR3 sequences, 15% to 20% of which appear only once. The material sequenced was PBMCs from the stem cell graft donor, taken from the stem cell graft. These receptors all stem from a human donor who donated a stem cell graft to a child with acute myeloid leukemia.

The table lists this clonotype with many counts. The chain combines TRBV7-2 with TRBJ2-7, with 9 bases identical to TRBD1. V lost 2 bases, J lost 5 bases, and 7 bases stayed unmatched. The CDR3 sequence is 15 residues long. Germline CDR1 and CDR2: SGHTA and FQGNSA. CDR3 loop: CASSLSIGTGNEQYF. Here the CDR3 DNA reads TGTGCCAGCAGCTTAAGTATTGGGACAGGGAACGAGCAGTACTTC.

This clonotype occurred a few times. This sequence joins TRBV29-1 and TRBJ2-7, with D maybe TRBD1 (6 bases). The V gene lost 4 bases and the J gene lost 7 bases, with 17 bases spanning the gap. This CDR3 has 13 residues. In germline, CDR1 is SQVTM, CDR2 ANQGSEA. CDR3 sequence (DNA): TGCAGCGTTGCCGAGACAGGTCCGGGGGAGCAGTACGTC. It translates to CSVAETGPGEQYV.

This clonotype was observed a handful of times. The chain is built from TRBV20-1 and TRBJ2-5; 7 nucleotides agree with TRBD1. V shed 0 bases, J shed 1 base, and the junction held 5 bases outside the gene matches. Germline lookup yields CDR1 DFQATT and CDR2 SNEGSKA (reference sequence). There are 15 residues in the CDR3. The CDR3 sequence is CSAREPRQGQETQYF. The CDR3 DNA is TGCAGTGCTAGAGAACCTCGACAGGGCCAAGAGACCCAGTACTTC.